This note documents a single T cell receptor beta chain sequence. The identical CDR3 is also encoded by other nucleotide sequences in the sample. V lost 4 bases to trimming and J lost 4 bases; unmatched junction nucleotides: 8. CDR3 length equals 15 residues. Germline assignment: CDR1 MDHEN and CDR2 SYDVKM. These data belong to a study of cytomegalovirus exposure and HLA in healthy donors. PCR involved 60 Vbeta and 13 Jbeta primers. The method was immunoSEQ multiplex PCR; TCRdb's version includes in-frame clones alone and lacks a portion of them. The sample carries about 160,000 clones, around 69% recorded once.

Sequencing used PBMCs. V is TRBV28 and J is TRBJ2-7; 9 bases map to TRBD1. The receptor was derived from a woman aged 25 to 39 in good health and CMV-seronegative. CDR3 bases: TGTGCCAGCAGTTCGCCGGGACAGGGTCCTTACGAGCAGTACTTC. Residues: CASSSPGQGPYEQYF.